This T cell receptor (beta chain) comes out of a study of blood T cell repertoires in COVID-19. The germline V gene has CDR1 SNHLY and CDR2 FYNNEI. V was pared by 4 bases and J by 4 bases, with 3 bases of the junction left unmatched. The CDR3 is 15 residues long. Study processing details: By means of reference gene primer amplification, nucleated cell counts were estimated. Sequenced by immunoSEQ multiplex PCR; TCRdb stores in-frame clones only, minus some. V and J calls and clone size follow that table, whereas D and trimming were derived from the DNA. The sample lists roughly 170,000 clones, almost 80% occurring once. Cohorts were based on clinical histories the participants reported.

This TCR derives from a woman between 45 and 65 years old who had recovered from COVID-19. The chain combines TRBV2 with TRBJ2-2; TRBD2 aligns across 10 bases. Sequenced: PBMCs or T cells enriched from blood (not recorded which). This CDR3 reads CASSALAGATGELFF. The CDR3 coding sequence is TGTGCCAGCAGTGCCCTAGCGGGAGCCACCGGGGAGCTGTTTTTT.